What follows are 20 T cell receptor beta chains derived from one specimen sequenced in a study of T-cell reconstitution after alpha-beta-depleted transplantation in children. Using unique molecular identifiers, the investigators prepared the TCRbeta library. TCRdb re-called the PCR reads with MiXCR, one entry per CDR3 protein. The sample has about 340,000 distinct CDR3 sequences; 10% are singletons. The sample here was PBMCs from the stem cell graft donor, taken from the stem cell graft. Source of these receptors: a human donor who donated a stem cell graft to a child with acute lymphoblastic leukemia.

This clonotype was picked up a small number of times. The rearrangement links TRBV29-1 to TRBJ2-1; 8 nucleotides align to TRBD1. V lost 0 bases to trimming and J lost 6 bases; unmatched junction nucleotides: 7. This CDR3 has 15 residues. In germline, CDR1 is SQVTM, CDR2 ANQGSEA. CDR3 amino acids: CSVEDESGGINEQFF. The CDR3 coding sequence is TGCAGCGTTGAAGACGAGTCAGGGGGCATCAATGAGCAGTTCTTC.

The sample holds a few counts of this clonotype. The chain joins TRBV2 to TRBJ1-2; a weak D match, TRBD1 (6 bases). With 0 bases removed from V and 4 bases from J, the gap between germline ends came to 15 bases. The CDR3 consists of 16 residues. Germline CDR1 reads SNHLY; CDR2 reads FYNNEI. The CDR3 reads CASSEARLQGFYGYTF. CDR3 bases: TGTGCCAGCAGTGAAGCGAGGTTGCAGGGGTTCTATGGCTACACCTTC.

The chain joins TRBV19 to TRBJ2-7; maybe TRBD1 (6 bases). The V end lost 5 bases, the J end lost 5 bases, and 19 bases lay between the germline ends. This CDR3 has 15 residues. Looked up from germline, CDR1 is LNHDA and CDR2 is SQIVND (reference sequence). In DNA form, the CDR3 reads TGTGCCAGTAGTCTCATGGGACACGCAGGCGACGAGCAGTACTTC. Translated: CASSLMGHAGDEQYF.

About this clonotype: The junction departs from the called germline gene at one end, perhaps through a read error. This rearrangement joins TRBV4-2 to TRBJ2-1; TRBD2 matches at 11 bases. Germline V gene lookup returns CDR1 LGHNA and CDR2 YNFKEQ. This CDR3 contains 18 residues. The CDR3, as DNA: TGTGCCAGGAGCCAACAAACCAGACTAGCGGGATTCTACAATGAGCAGTTCTTC. Translating gives CARSQQTRLAGFYNEQFF.

The table lists this clonotype with a few counts. The chain carries TRBV12-5 and TRBJ1-5; D remains unclear. V lost 0 bases and J lost 2, with 14 bases in between. The V gene's germline CDR1 is LGHNT and CDR2 FRNRAP. This CDR3 is 17 amino acids long. CDR3 sequence: CASGLVEEAEGNQPQHF. For the CDR3, the DNA is TGTGCTAGTGGTTTGGTAGAGGAGGCAGAGGGCAATCAGCCCCAGCATTTT.

This chain uses TRBV7-9 with TRBJ2-3, with 9 bases that match TRBD1. J gave up 2 bases and V 5 bases, and 11 bases lay outside the gene matches. Germline-derived CDR1 and CDR2 are SEHNR and FQNEAQ (reference sequence). This CDR3 comprises 17 residues. CDR3 nucleotide sequence: TGTGCCAGCAGCATCCCTGGACAGGGGACTGTCACAGATACGCAGTATTTT. Translated: CASSIPGQGTVTDTQYF.

The rearrangement uses TRBV9 and TRBJ2-1; 14 nucleotides line up with TRBD2. The CDR3 sequence is 14 residues long. Germline V gene data show CDR1 as SGDLS and CDR2 as YYNGEE. V dropped 6 bases and J dropped 6; count of bases not matched to a gene: 2. The CDR3 DNA follows: TGTGCCAGCACCGGGACTAGCGGGGGCAATGAGCAGTTCTTC. Translation gives CASTGTSGGNEQFF. Supplemented by reference TRBV9 and TRBJ2-1, the full variable domain reads DSGVTQTPKHLITATGQRVTLRCSPRSGDLSVYWYQQSLDQGLQFLIQYYNGEERAKGNILERFSAQQFPDLHSELNLSSLELGDSALYFCASTGTSGGNEQFFGPGTRLTVL.

V is TRBV25-1 and J is TRBJ2-5, with 12 bases matching TRBD1. There are 16 residues in the CDR3. Unmatched junction bases numbered 8, after V lost 3 bases and J lost 6 bases. Germline CDR1 MGHDK, CDR2 SYGVNS. CDR3 sequence reads: CASSDGTGGLGQTQYF. The DNA for the CDR3 is TGTGCCAGCAGTGATGGGACAGGGGGCCTCGGGCAGACCCAGTACTTC.

This clonotype has a handful of counts. The chain recombines TRBV7-2 with TRBJ2-3, with 12 bases fitting TRBD2. CDR3 size: 17 residues. Trimming cost V 4 bases and J 0 bases; bases outside gene matches: 5. Germline V gene lookup returns CDR1 SGHTA and CDR2 FQGNSA. CDR3 nucleotides: TGTGCCAGCAGCTCACTAGGGACTAGCGGGAGCACAGATACGCAGTATTTT. Encoded protein: CASSSLGTSGSTDTQYF.

The CDR3 bases are TGTGCCAGCAGCCCCAGGCGAGGACAGGGTTCAGATACGCAGTATTTT. Its protein is CASSPRRGQGSDTQYF. The chain links TRBV7-9 to TRBJ2-3, with 8 bases that match TRBD1. CDR3 length: 16 amino acids. Trimming removed 5 bases from V and 4 bases from J; junction bases left unmatched: 11. Germline loops: CDR1 SEHNR, CDR2 FQNEAQ (reference sequence).

This clonotype appeared a few times. The chain joins TRBV7-2 to TRBJ1-2, with 8 bases aligning to TRBD1. The trim removed 3 bases at V and 2 bases at J, leaving 11 bases unmatched. In germline, CDR1 is SGHTA, CDR2 FQGNSA. The CDR3 contains 17 residues. CDR3 bases: TGTGCCAGCAGCTTGGACAGGGAGTTGGGTCCGAACTATGGCTACACCTTC. Its translation is CASSLDRELGPNYGYTF.

This clonotype has a handful of counts. This chain uses TRBV5-5 with TRBJ2-7; 7 nucleotides match TRBD1. CDR1 is SGHKS and CDR2 is YYEKEE in the germline V gene (reference sequence). The V gene end was trimmed by 0 bases and the J gene end by 2 bases; junction bases not matched to a gene: 5. This CDR3 spans 15 amino acids. The CDR3 reads CASSLAPGQPYEQYF. In nucleotides, the CDR3 is TGTGCCAGCAGCTTGGCACCGGGACAGCCCTACGAGCAGTACTTC.

The J gene is TRBJ2-7, the V gene TRBV5-1, with 10 bases matching TRBD2. V was clipped by 4 bases and J by 1 base; unmatched bases: 8. The germline gives CDR1 SGHRS, CDR2 YFSETQ. This CDR3 spans 16 amino acids. The chain's CDR3 is CASSLPRTSGSYEQYF. The DNA of the CDR3 is TGCGCCAGCAGCCTCCCCCGGACTAGCGGTTCCTACGAGCAGTACTTC.

The chain has TRBV7-8 and TRBJ2-1; D perhaps matches TRBD2 (6 bases). With 2 bases removed from V and 7 bases from J, the gap between germline ends came to 15 bases. The germline V gene encodes CDR1 SGHVS and CDR2 FQNEAQ. The CDR3 is made up of 15 amino acids. DNA of the CDR3: TGTGCCAGCAGCTTAATCCGGGAGATAGTGAATGAGCAGTTCTTC. It encodes CASSLIREIVNEQFF.

V gene TRBV7-9 combines with J gene TRBJ2-5; 12 nucleotides align to TRBD2. The CDR3 totals 15 residues. Germline V gene data show CDR1 as SEHNR and CDR2 as FQNEAQ (reference sequence). The V segment lost 2 bases and the J segment 4 bases; nucleotides outside the gene matches: 2. The chain's CDR3 is CASSLLTSGGETQYF. The CDR3 DNA reads TGTGCCAGCAGCTTATTGACTAGCGGGGGAGAGACCCAGTACTTC.

This clonotype was recorded a few times. The rearrangement joins TRBV29-1 to TRBJ2-2; 7 nucleotides align to TRBD2. This CDR3 has 16 residues. V shed 5 bases, J shed 4 bases, and the junction held 13 bases outside the gene matches. Germline CDR1 SQVTM, CDR2 ANQGSEA. The CDR3 protein is CSVLPPGLLSTGELFF. The CDR3 DNA is TGCAGCGTTTTACCACCGGGACTACTTTCCACCGGGGAGCTGTTTTTT.

The J gene is TRBJ1-1, the V gene TRBV12-3 or TRBV12-4, with 9 nucleotides matching TRBD1. J lost 3 bases, V lost 5 bases, and 4 bases had no gene match. This CDR3 contains 14 residues. CDR3 region: CASSPYRGHTEAFF. For the CDR3, the DNA is TGTGCCAGCAGTCCATACAGGGGGCACACTGAAGCTTTCTTT.

This clonotype has only a few counts. The chain couples TRBV20-1 to TRBJ2-7; D may be TRBD1 (5 bases). The V gene lost 4 bases and the J gene lost 3 bases, with 22 bases spanning the gap. From germline, CDR1 is DFQATT and CDR2 SNEGSKA (reference sequence). CDR3 length: 16 amino acids. The CDR3, as DNA: TGCAGTGCTATCTCCCTGGAGAAGGGGAATATCTACGAGCAGTACTTC. It translates to CSAISLEKGNIYEQYF.

Ten or more counts support this clonotype. The V call is TRBV7-2, the J call TRBJ2-1, with D unclear. This CDR3 has 16 residues. Trimming took off 0 bases at V and 2 bases at J, with 11 bases between the two ends. Germline loops: CDR1 SGHTA, CDR2 FQGNSA. CDR3: CASSLAFGSTYNEQFF. Written as DNA, the CDR3 is TGTGCCAGCAGCTTAGCGTTTGGTAGTACCTACAATGAGCAGTTCTTC.

This rearrangement joins TRBV28 to TRBJ2-7, with D maybe TRBD1 (6 bases). V was cut by 7 bases and J by 3 bases, with 16 bases left in between. The germline V gene encodes CDR1 MDHEN and CDR2 SYDVKM. The CDR3 has 14 amino acids. CDR3 nucleotides: TGTGCCAGCATAAGAAGGGACAACCGCTACGAGCAGTACTTC. Translated, it gives CASIRRDNRYEQYF.